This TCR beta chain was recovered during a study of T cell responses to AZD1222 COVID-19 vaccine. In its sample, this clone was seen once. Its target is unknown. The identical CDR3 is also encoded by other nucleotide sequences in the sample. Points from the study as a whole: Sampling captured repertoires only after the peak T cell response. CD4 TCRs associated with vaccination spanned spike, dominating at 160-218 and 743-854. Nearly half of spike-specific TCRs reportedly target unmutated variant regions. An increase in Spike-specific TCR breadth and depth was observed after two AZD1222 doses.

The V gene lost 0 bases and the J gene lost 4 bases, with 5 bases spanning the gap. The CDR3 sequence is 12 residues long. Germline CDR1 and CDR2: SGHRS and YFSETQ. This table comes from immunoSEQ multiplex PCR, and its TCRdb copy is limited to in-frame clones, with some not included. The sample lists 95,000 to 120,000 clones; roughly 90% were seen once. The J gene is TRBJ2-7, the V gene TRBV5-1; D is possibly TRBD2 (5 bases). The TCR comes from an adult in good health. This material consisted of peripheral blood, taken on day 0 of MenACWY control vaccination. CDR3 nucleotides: TGCGCCAGCAGCTTGGGAGGGTACGAGCAGTACTTC. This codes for CASSLGGYEQYF.